The source of this T cell receptor (beta chain) is a study of T cell changes during pregnancy in multiple sclerosis. Sequencing used immunoSEQ multiplex PCR; TCRdb keeps in-frame clones, though not all of them. The sample includes more than 100,000 clones, roughly 92% of them seen just once. CDR1 MNHNS and CDR2 SASEGT come from the germline V gene. The CDR3 is 17 residues long. Trimming cost V 4 bases and J 0 bases; bases outside gene matches: 3. The rearrangement joins TRBV6-1 to TRBJ2-2; 12 positions agree with TRBD2. The sample here was peripheral blood, taken after pregnancy. The sequence came from a female donor with multiple sclerosis, enrolled in a pregnancy study. The CDR3 here is CASSATSGGTNTGELFF. The CDR3 DNA reads as TGTGCCAGCAGTGCAACTAGCGGGGGGACGAACACCGGGGAGCTGTTTTTT.